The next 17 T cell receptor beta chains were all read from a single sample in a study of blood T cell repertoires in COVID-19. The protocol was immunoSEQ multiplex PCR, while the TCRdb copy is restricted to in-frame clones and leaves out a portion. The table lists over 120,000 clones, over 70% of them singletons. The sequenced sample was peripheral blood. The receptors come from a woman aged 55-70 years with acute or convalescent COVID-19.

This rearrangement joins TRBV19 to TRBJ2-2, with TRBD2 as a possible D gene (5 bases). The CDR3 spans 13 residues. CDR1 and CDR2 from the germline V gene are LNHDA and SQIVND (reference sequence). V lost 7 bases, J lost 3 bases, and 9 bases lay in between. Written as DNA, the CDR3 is TGTGCCAGTATTGAGGGCTACACCGGGGAGCTGTTTTTT. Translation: CASIEGYTGELFF.

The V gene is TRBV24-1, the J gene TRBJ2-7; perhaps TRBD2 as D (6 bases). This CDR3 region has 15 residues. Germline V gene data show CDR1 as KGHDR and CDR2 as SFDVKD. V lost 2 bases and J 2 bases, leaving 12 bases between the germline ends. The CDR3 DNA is TGTGCCACCAGTGATTCCAGGGACTGGACCTACGAGCAGTACTTC. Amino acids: CATSDSRDWTYEQYF.

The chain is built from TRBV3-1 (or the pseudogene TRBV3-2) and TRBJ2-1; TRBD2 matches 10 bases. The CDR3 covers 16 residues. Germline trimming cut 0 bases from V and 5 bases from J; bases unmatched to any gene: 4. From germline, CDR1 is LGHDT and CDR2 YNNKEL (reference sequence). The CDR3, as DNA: TGTGCCAGCAGCCAAGAAGGACTAGCGGCGCACAATGAGCAGTTCTTC. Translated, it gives CASSQEGLAAHNEQFF.

CDR3 amino acids: CASSPSLAGSNEQFF. DNA for the CDR3: TGTGCCAGCTCACCTTCCCTAGCGGGATCCAATGAGCAGTTCTTC. This chain links TRBV18 with TRBJ2-1; 9 positions match TRBD2. V lost 3 bases, J lost 6 bases, and 6 bases stayed unmatched. The CDR3 runs to 15 residues. Germline CDR1 reads KGHSH; CDR2 reads LQKENI.

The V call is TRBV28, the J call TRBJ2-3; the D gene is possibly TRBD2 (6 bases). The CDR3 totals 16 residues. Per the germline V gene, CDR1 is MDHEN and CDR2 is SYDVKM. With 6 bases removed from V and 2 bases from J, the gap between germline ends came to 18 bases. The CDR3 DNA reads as TGTGCCAGCAGAACCACTAGCCTCCTAAACACAGATACGCAGTATTTT. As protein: CASRTTSLLNTDTQYF.

The CDR3 DNA sequence: TGCGCCAGCAGTCCAACACCGGGACAGGCCACAGATACGCAGTATTTT. Residues: CASSPTPGQATDTQYF. The V and J genes are TRBV23-1 and TRBJ2-3, with 8 nucleotides matching TRBD1. TRBV23-1 is an open reading frame whose function is uncertain. The CDR3 totals 16 residues. V shed 4 bases and J 2 bases; nucleotides not matched to a gene: 8.

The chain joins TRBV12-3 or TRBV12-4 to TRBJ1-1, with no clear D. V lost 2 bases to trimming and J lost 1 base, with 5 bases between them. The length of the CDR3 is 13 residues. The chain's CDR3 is CASSLSQNTEAFF. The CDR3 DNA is TGTGCCAGCAGTTTATCACAGAACACTGAAGCTTTCTTT.

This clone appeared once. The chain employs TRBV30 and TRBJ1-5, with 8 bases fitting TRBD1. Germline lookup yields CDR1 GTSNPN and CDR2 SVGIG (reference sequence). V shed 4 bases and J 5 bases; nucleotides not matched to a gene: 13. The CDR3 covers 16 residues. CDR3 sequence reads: CAWKRRTGTQDQPQHF. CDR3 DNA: TGTGCCTGGAAGCGGCGGACAGGGACTCAGGATCAGCCCCAGCATTTT.

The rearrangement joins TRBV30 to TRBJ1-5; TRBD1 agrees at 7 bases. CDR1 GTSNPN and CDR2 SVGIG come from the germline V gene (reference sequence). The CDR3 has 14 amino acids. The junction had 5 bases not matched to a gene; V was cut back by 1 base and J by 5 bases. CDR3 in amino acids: CAWSGGRGDQPQHF. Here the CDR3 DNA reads TGTGCCTGGAGTGGTGGCAGGGGGGATCAGCCCCAGCATTTT.

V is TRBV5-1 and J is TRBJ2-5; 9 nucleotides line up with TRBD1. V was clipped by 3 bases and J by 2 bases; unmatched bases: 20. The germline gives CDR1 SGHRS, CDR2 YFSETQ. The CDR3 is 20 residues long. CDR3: CASSSTPTGQGSVRQETQYF. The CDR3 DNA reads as TGCGCCAGCAGCTCAACGCCCACGGGACAGGGCTCCGTACGTCAAGAGACCCAGTACTTC.

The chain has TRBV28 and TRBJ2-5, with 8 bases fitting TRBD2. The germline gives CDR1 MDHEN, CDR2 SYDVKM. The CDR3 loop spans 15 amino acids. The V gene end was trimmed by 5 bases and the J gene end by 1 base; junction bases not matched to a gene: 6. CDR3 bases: TGTGCCAGCAGTCAAACTAGCGGAGTCCAAGAGACCCAGTACTTC. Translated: CASSQTSGVQETQYF.

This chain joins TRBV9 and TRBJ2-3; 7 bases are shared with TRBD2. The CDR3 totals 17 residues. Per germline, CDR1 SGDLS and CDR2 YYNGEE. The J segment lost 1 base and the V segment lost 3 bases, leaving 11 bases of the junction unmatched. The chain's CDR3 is CASSAGPSGTGTDTQYF. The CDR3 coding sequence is TGTGCCAGCAGCGCCGGACCCAGCGGGACGGGCACAGATACGCAGTATTTT.

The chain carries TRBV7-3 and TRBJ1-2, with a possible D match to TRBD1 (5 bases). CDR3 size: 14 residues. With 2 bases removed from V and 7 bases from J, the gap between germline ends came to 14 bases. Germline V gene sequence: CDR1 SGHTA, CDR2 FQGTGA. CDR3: CASSLDPGRGGYTF. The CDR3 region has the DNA TGTGCCAGCAGCTTAGATCCAGGGAGGGGTGGCTACACCTTC. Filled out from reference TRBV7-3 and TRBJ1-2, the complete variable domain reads GAGVSQTPSNKVTEKGKYVELRCDPISGHTALYWYRQSLGQGPEFLIYFQGTGAADDSGLPNDRFFAVRPEGSVSTLKIQRTERGDSAVYLCASSLDPGRGGYTFGSGTRLTVV.

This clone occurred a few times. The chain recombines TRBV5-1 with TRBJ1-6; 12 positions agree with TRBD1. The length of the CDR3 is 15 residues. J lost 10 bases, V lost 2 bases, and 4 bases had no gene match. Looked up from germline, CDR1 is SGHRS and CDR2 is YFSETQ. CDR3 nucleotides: TGCGCCAGCAGCTTCGGTGGGACAGGGGGCTCACCCCTCCACTTT. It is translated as CASSFGGTGGSPLHF.

The CDR3, as DNA: TGCGCCAGCAGCCACTTGGGACAGGGACCCTATGGCTACACCTTC. This encodes CASSHLGQGPYGYTF. V gene TRBV4-1 combines with J gene TRBJ1-2; 9 positions match TRBD1. V dropped 3 bases and J dropped 4; count of bases not matched to a gene: 6. CDR1 MGHRA and CDR2 YSYEKL come from the germline V gene. The CDR3 spans 15 residues.

The CDR3 sequence: CASSGFRTSGGRNEQYF. As DNA, the CDR3 is TGTGCCAGCAGTGGCTTCAGGACTAGCGGGGGACGTAACGAGCAGTACTTC. The chain joins TRBV25-1 to TRBJ2-7, with 13 bases fitting TRBD2. The CDR3 consists of 17 residues. J was trimmed by 5 bases and V by 4 bases; bases with no gene match: 11. Germline V gene lookup returns CDR1 MGHDK and CDR2 SYGVNS.

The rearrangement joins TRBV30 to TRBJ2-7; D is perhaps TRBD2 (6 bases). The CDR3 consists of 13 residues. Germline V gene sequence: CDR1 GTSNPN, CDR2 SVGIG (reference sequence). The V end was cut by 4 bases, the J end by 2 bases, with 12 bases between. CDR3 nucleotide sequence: TGTGCCTGGAATCACGGGAGTACCTACGAGCAGTACTTC. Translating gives CAWNHGSTYEQYF.